This T cell receptor (beta chain) was sequenced in a study of CD8+ T cells in alopecia areata. Indicated treatment: oral pan-JAK inhibitor, 5-10 mg twice daily. V shed 5 bases and J 7 bases; nucleotides not matched to a gene: 12. CDR3 length: 16 amino acids. Germline loops: CDR1 LNHDA, CDR2 SQIVND (reference sequence). This clone was seen more than once but under ten times. In each case, RNA was isolated and then reverse transcribed into cDNA as the sequencing template. This table comes from immunoSEQ multiplex PCR, and its TCRdb copy is limited to in-frame clones, with some not included. The data contain around 100,000 clones, approximately 54% of them singletons.

Sequenced here: CD8+ T cells sorted from blood, sampled at week 24, from a patient treated with tofacitinib. The receptor comes from a human donor with alopecia areata. The chain is built from TRBV19 and TRBJ2-1; 9 bases align to TRBD1. The CDR3 DNA follows: TGTGCCAGTAGTTCCTGGACAGGGGATGGGATAAATGAGCAGTTCTTC. This sequence encodes CASSSWTGDGINEQFF.